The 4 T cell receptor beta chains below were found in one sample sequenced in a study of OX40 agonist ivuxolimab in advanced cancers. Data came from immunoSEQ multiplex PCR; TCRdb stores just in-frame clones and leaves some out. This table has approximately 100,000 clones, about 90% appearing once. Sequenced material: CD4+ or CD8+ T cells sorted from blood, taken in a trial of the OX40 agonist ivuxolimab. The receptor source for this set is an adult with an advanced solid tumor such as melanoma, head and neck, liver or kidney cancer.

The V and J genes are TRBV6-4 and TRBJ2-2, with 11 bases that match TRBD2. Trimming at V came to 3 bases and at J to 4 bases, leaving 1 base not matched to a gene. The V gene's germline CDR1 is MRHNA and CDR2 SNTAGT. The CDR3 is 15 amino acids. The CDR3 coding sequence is TGTGCCAGCAGTGATAGCGGGAGGGGCACCGGGGAGCTGTTTTTT. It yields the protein CASSDSGRGTGELFF.

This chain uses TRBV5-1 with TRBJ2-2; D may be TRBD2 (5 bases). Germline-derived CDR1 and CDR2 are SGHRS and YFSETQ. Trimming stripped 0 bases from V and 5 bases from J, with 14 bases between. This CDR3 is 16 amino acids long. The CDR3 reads CASSLAGISRTGELFF. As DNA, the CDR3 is TGCGCCAGCAGCTTGGCGGGGATTTCAAGAACCGGGGAGCTGTTTTTT.

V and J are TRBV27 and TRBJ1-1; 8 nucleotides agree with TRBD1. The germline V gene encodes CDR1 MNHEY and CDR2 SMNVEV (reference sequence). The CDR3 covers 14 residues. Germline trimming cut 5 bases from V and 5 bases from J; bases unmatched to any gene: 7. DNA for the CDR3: TGTGCCAGCAGTCGCAGGGGGCGGGGGACTGAAGCTTTCTTT. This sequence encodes CASSRRGRGTEAFF.

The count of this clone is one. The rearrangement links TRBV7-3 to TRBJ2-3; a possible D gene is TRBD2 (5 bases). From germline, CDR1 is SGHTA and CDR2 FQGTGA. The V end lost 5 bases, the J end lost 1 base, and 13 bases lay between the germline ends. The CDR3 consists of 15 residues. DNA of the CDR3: TGTGCCAGCAGCGACCGGGGTAGCGGCACAGATACGCAGTATTTT. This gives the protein CASSDRGSGTDTQYF.